This T cell receptor beta chain came from a study of tumor-infiltrating lymphocytes in primary liver carcinoma. Study context: The study included patients who were men and women aged 30 to 69 years. Stage T1-T3 N0M0 tumors measured about 4 to 10 cm at most. Study results and limitations: Relative to tumor region pairs, the tumor-adjacent and tumor-blood pairs showed overlap that was lower.

With a constant-region primer, TCR beta cDNA was made from roughly 500 ng of total RNA. It was through three nested multiplex PCR rounds of slightly modified ARM-PCR that TCR beta libraries arose. From the multiplex PCR reads, TCRdb called clonotypes with MiXCR, one entry per CDR3 protein. Found here are about 200,000 distinct CDR3 sequences, less than 65% of them singletons; the top ten hold around 7.1%. Regarding this clonotype: Antigen specificity is unknown. The CDR3 does not end in the conserved phenylalanine or tryptophan, so this is likely a read error.

Unsorted whole blood supplied the blood RNA, and germline DNA was isolated too. No patient had received treatment, and all had chronic HBV infection. The sequencing input was peripheral blood. The receptor was isolated from a woman aged 55-70 years with primary liver carcinoma and hepatitis B virus infection.

The CDR3 sequence: CASSSHLGYTYEQYS. The CDR3, as DNA: TGTGCCAGCAGCTCTCACCTGGGATATACTTACGAGCAGTACTCC. The rearrangement uses TRBV11-2 and TRBJ2-7; no clear D gene. Germline CDR1 is SGHAT and CDR2 is FQNNGV. The CDR3 is 15 amino acids. V was clipped by 4 bases and J by 4 bases, with 17 bases between them.